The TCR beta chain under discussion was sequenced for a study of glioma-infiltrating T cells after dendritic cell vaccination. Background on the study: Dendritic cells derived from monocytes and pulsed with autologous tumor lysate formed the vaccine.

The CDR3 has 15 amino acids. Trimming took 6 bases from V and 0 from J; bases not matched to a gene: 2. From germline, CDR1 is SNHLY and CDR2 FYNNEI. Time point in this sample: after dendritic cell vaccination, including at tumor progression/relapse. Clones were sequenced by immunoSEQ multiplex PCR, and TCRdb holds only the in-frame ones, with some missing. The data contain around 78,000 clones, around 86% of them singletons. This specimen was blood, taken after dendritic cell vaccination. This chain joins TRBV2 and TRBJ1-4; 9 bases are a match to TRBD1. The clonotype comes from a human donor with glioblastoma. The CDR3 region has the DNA TGTGCCAGCAGCGGACAGGGGCCAACTAATGAAAAACTGTTTTTT. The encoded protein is CASSGQGPTNEKLFF.